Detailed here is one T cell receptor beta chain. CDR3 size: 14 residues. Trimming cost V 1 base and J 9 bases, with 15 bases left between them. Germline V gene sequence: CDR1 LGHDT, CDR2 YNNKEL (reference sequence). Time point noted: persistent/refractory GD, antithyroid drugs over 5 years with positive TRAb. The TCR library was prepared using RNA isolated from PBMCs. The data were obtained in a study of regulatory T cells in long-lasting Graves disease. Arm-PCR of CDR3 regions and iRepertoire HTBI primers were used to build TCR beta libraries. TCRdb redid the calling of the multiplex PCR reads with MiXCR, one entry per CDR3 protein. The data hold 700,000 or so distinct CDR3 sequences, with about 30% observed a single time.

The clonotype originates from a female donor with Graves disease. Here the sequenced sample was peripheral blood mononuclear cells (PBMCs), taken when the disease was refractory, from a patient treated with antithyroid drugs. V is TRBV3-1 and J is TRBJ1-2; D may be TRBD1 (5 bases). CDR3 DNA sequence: TGTGCCAGCAGCCAAGGACAGACCCCTCGAAGCTACACCTTC. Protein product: CASSQGQTPRSYTF.